This record looks at one T cell receptor (beta chain) sequence and its context. Its antigen is not identified. The sample comes from a study of radiotherapy plus CTLA-4 blockade in lung cancer. CTLA-4 blockade using ipilimumab, together with focal radiation, was received by patients with chemo-refractory metastatic non-small-cell lung cancer. Sequencing used immunoSEQ multiplex PCR; TCRdb keeps in-frame clones, though not all of them. The table includes about 85,000 clones, 86% detected once. The CDR3 sequence is 16 residues long. V trimming: 3 bases; J trimming: 10 bases; junction bases outside the gene matches: 15. Germline V gene data show CDR1 as SGHDT and CDR2 as YYEEEE. Study-wide results and caveats: How blood T cell clones changed early, along with interferon-beta, reportedly forecast response best.

The chain joins TRBV5-6 to TRBJ2-1; 8 positions agree with TRBD2. The sequence was obtained from a human donor with non-small cell lung cancer who had a partial response to radiotherapy plus ipilimumab. The sample consisted of peripheral blood, taken from a patient treated with radiotherapy plus ipilimumab. The CDR3 DNA reads TGTGCCAGCAGCTCCCGACAGAGCAGCGGGAGCGGGGAGCAGTTCTTC. This translates into CASSSRQSSGSGEQFF.